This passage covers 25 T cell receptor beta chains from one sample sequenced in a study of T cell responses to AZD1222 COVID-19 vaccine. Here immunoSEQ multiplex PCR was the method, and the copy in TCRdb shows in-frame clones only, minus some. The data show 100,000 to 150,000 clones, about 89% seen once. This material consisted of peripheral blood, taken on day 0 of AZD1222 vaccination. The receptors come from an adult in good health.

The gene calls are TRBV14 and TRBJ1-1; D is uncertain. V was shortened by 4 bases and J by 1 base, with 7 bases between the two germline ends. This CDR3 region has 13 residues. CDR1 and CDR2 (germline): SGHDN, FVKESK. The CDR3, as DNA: TGTGCCAGCAGCCTGCAGAGGAACACTGAAGCTTTCTTT. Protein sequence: CASSLQRNTEAFF.

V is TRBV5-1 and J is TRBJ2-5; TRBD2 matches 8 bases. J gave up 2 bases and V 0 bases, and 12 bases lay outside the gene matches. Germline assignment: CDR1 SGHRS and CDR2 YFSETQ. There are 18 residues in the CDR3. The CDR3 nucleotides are TGCGCCAGCAGCTTGGCCTTGCGGGGGGCCCTGGGGCAAGAGACCCAGTACTTC. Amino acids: CASSLALRGALGQETQYF.

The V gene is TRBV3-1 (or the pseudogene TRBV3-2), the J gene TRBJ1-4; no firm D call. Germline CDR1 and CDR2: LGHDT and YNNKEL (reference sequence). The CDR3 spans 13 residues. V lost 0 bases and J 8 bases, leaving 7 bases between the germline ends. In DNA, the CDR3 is TGTGCCAGCAGCCAAGATAGAGGGGAAAAACTGTTTTTT. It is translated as CASSQDRGEKLFF.

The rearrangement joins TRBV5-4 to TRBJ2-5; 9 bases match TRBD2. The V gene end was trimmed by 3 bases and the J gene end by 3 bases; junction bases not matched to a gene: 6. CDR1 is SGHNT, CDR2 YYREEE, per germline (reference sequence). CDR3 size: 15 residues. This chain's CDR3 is CASSSGSGGKETQYF. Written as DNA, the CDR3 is TGTGCCAGCAGCTCGGGGAGCGGGGGGAAAGAGACCCAGTACTTC.

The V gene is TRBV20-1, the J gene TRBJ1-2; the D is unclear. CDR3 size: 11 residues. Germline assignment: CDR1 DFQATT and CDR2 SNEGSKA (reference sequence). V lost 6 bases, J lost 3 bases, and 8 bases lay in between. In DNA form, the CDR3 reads TGCAGTGCAAAGACGGACTATGGCTACACCTTC. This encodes CSAKTDYGYTF.

In DNA form, the CDR3 reads TGTGCCAGCAGTCTAACGGGGCAGGGGCCCTACGAGCAGTACTTC. Translated: CASSLTGQGPYEQYF. The V gene is TRBV6-6, the J gene TRBJ2-7; maybe TRBD1 (6 bases). CDR1 is MNHNY and CDR2 is SVGAGI in the germline V gene (reference sequence). With 5 bases removed from V and 2 bases from J, the gap between germline ends came to 16 bases. CDR3 length equals 15 residues.

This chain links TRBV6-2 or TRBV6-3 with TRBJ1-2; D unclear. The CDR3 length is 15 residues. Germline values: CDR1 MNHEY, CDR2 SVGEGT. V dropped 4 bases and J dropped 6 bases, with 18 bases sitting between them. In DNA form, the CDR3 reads TGTGCCAGCAGTTCCTCCAGCCTTACCAAAGATGGCTACACCTTC. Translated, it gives CASSSSSLTKDGYTF.

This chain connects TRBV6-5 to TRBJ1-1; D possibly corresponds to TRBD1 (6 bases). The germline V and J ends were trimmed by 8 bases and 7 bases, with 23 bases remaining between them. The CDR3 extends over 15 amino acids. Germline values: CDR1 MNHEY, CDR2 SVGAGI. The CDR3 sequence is CASGLDSARPYEAFF. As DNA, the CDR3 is TGTGCCAGCGGATTGGACAGCGCGCGCCCCTATGAAGCTTTCTTT.

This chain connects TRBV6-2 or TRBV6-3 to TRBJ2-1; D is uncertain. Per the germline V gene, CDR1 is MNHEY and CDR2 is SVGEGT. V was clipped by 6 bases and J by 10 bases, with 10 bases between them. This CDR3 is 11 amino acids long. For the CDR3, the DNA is TGTGCCAGCAGCCTCCTAGAAGAGCAGTTCTTC. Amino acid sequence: CASSLLEEQFF.

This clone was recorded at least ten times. The CDR3 region is CASSPNAGQPQHF. CDR3 nucleotides: TGTGCCAGCAGCCCCAACGCGGGTCAGCCCCAGCATTTT. This chain links TRBV7-2 with TRBJ1-5, with D unclear. The CDR3 contains 13 residues. CDR1 is SGHTA, CDR2 FQGNSA, per germline. Trimming pared 5 bases from V and 6 bases from J, leaving 11 bases between.

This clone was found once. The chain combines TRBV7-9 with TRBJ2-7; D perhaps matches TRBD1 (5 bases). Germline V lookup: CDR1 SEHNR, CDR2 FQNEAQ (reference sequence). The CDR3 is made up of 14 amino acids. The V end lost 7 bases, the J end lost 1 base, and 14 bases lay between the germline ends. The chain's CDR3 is CASTRQSPSYEQYF. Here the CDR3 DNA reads TGTGCCAGCACCAGACAGTCCCCATCCTACGAGCAGTACTTC.

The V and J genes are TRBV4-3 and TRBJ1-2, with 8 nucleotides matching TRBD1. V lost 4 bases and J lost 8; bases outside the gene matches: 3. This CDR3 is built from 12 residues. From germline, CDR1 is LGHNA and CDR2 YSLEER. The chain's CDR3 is CASSRTGWGYTF. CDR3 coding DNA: TGCGCCAGCAGCCGGACAGGGTGGGGCTACACCTTC.

CDR3 in DNA: TGTGCCAGCAGCTTGGCCAGGGGCCAACATGAGCAGTTCTTC. It specifies CASSLARGQHEQFF. This chain links TRBV5-4 with TRBJ2-1, with D perhaps matching TRBD1 (6 bases). The V gene lost 0 bases and the J gene lost 8 bases, with 12 bases spanning the gap. CDR3 length: 14 residues. CDR1 is SGHNT, CDR2 YYREEE, per germline (reference sequence).

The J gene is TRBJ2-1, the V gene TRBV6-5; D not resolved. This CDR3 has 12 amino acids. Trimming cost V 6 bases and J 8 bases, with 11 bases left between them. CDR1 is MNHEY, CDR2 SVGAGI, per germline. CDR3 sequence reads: CASRGYGDEQFF. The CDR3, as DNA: TGTGCCAGCAGGGGATATGGCGATGAGCAGTTCTTC.

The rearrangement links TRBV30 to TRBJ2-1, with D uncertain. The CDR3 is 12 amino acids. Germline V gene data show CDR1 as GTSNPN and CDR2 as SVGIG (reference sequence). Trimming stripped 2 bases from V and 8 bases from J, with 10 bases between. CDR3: CAWSQSEHEQFF. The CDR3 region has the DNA TGTGCCTGGAGTCAATCTGAGCATGAGCAGTTCTTC.

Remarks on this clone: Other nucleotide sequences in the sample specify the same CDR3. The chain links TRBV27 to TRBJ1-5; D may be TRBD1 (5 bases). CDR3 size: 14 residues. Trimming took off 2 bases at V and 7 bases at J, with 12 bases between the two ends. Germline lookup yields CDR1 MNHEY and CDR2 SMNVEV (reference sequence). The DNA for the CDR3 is TGTGCCAGCAGTTTAATGGGGGGGGGACAGCCCCAGCATTTT. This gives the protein CASSLMGGGQPQHF.

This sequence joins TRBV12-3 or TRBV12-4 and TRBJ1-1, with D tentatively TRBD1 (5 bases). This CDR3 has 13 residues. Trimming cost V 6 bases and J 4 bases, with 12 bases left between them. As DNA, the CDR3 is TGTGCCAGCAGGGGGGAGGTGGGCACTGAAGCTTTCTTT. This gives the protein CASRGEVGTEAFF.

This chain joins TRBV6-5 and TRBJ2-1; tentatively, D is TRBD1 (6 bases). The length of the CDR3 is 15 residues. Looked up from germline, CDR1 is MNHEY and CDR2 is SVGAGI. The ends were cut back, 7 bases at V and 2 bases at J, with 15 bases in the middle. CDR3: CASTNLGAAYNEQFF. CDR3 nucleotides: TGTGCCAGCACTAACTTGGGGGCAGCCTACAATGAGCAGTTCTTC.

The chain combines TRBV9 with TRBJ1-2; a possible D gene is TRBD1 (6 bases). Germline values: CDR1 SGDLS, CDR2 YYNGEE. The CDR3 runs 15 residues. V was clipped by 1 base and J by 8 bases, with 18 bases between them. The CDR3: CASSVQQGVTRGYTF. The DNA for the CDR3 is TGTGCCAGCAGCGTACAACAGGGTGTTACTAGAGGCTACACCTTC.

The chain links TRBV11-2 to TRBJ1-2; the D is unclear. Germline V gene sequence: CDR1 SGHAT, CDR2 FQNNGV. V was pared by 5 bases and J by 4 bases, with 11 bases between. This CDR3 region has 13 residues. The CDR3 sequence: CASSRNGAYGYTF. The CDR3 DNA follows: TGTGCCAGCAGCCGGAACGGCGCCTATGGCTACACCTTC.

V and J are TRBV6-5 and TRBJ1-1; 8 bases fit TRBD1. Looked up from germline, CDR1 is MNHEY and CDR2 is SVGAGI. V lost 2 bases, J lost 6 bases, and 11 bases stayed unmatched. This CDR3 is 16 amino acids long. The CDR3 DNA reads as TGTGCCAGCAGTTACCCGGGGCCAGGGGGCGCCGCTGAAGCTTTCTTT. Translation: CASSYPGPGGAAEAFF.

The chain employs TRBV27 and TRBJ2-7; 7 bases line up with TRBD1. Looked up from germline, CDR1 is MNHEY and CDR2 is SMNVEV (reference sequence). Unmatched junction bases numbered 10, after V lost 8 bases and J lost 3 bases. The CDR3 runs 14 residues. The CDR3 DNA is TGTGCCAGCGCCCACCGGGACAGCATCTACGAGCAGTACTTC. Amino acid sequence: CASAHRDSIYEQYF.

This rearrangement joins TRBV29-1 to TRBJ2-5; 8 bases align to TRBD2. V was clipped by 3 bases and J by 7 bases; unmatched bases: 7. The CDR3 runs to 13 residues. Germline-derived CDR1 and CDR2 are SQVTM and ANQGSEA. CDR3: CSVETSVVGTQYF. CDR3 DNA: TGCAGCGTTGAGACTAGCGTGGTGGGGACCCAGTACTTC.

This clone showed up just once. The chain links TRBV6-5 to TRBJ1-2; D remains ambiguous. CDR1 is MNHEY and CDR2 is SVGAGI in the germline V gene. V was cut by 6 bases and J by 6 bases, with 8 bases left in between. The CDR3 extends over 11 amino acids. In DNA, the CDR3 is TGTGCCAGCAGCCGCCGGGATGGCTACACCTTC. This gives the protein CASSRRDGYTF.

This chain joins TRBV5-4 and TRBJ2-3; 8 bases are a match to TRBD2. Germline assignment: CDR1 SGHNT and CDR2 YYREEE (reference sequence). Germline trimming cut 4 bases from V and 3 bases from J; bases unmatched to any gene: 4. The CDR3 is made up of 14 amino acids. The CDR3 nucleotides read TGTGCCAGCAGCGATCGGGGGGGAACAGATACGCAGTATTTT. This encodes CASSDRGGTDTQYF.